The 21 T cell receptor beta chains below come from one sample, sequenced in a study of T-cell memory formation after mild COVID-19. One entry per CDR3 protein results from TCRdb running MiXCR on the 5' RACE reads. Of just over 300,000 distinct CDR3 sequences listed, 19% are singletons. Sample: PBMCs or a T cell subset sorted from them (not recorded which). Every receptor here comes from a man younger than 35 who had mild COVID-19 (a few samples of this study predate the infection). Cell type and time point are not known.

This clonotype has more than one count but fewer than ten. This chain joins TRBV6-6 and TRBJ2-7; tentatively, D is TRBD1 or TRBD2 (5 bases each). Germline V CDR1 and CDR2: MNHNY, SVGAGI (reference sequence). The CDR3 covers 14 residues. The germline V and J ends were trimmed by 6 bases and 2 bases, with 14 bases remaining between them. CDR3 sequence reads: CASSLGRSTYEQYF. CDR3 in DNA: TGTGCCAGCAGCTTGGGACGGTCGACCTACGAGCAGTACTTC.

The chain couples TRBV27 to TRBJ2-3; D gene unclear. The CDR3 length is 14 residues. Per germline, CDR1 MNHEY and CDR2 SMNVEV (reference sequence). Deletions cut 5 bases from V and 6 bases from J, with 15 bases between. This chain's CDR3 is CASSEEHPRDTQYF. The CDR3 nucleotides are TGTGCCAGCAGTGAGGAACACCCCAGGGATACGCAGTATTTT.

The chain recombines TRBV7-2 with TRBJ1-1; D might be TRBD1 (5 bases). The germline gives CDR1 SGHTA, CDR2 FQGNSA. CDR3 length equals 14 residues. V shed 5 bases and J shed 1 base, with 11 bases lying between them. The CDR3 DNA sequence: TGTGCCAGCAGCCCGCATCAGGGGAACACTGAAGCTTTCTTT. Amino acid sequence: CASSPHQGNTEAFF.

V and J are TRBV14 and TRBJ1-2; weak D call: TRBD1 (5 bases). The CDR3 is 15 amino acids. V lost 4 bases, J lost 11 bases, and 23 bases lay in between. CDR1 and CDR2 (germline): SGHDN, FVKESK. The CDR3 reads CASSRETGRVNLYTF. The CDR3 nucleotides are TGTGCCAGCAGCCGAGAAACAGGCCGCGTCAACCTATACACCTTC.

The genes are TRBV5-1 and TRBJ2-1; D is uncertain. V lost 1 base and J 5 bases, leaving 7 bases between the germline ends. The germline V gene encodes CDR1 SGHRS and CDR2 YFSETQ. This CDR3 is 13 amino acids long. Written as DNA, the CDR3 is TGCGCCAGCAGCTTGAGGCGGAACAATGAGCAGTTCTTC. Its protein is CASSLRRNNEQFF.

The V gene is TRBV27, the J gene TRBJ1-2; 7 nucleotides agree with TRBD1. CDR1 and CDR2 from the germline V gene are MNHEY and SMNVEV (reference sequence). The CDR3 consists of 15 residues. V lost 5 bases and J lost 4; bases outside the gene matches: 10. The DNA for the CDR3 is TGTGCCAGCAGTCCTCGGGACAGAGTCAGCTATGGCTACACCTTC. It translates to CASSPRDRVSYGYTF.

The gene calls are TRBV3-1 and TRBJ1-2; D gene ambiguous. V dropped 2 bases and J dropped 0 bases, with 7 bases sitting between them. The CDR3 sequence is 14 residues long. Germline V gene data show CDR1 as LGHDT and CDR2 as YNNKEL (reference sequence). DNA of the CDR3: TGTGCCAGCAGCCAATCCCCACCTAACTATGGCTACACCTTC. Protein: CASSQSPPNYGYTF. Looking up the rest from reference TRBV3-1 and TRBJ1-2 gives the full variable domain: DTAVSQTPKYLVTQMGNDKSIKCEQNLGHDTMYWYKQDSKKFLKIMFSYNNKELIINETVPNRFSPKSPDKAHLNLHINSLELGDSAVYFCASSQSPPNYGYTFGSGTRLTVV.

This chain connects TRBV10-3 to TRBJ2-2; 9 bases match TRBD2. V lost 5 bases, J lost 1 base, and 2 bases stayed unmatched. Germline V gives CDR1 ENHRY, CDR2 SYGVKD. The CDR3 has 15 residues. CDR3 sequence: CAISIAGENTGELFF. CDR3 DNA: TGTGCCATCAGTATAGCGGGGGAGAACACCGGGGAGCTGTTTTTT.

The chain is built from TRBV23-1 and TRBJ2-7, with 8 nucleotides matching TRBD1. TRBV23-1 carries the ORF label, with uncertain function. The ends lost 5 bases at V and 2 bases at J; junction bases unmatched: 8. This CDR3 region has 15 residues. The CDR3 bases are TGCGCCAGCAGTTCCCGGGACAGGCCAGCCTACGAGCAGTACGTC. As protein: CASSSRDRPAYEQYV.

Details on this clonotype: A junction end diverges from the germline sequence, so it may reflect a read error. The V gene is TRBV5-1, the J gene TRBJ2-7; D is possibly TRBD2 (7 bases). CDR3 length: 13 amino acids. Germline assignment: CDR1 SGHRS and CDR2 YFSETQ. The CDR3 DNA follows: TGCGCCAGCAGCTTCGATTTGGTGGGGGGGCGAGACTTC. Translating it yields CASSFDLVGGRDF.

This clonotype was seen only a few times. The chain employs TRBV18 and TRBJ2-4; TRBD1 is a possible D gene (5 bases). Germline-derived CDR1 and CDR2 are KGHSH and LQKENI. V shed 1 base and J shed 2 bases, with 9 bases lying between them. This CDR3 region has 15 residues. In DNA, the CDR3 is TGTGCCAGCTCACCACAAGCAGGGTCCAAAAACATTCAGTACTTC. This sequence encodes CASSPQAGSKNIQYF.

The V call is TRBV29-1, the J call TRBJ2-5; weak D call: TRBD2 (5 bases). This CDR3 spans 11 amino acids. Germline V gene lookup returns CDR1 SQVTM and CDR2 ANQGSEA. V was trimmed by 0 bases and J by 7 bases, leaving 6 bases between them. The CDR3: CSVEEAATQYF. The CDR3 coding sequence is TGCAGCGTTGAAGAAGCGGCGACCCAGTACTTC.

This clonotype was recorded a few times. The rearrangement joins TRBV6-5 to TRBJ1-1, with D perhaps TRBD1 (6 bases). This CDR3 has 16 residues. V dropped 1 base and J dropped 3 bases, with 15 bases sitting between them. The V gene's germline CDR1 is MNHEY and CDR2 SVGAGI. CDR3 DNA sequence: TGTGCCAGCAGTTACTTGAGTGGACAGCGGGACACTGAAGCTTTCTTT. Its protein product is CASSYLSGQRDTEAFF.

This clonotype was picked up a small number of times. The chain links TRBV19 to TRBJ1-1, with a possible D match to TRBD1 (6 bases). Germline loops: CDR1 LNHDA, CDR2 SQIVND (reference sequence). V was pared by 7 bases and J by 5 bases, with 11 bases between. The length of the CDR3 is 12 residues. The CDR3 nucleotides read TGTGCCAGTAAGGCAGGGGTAACTGAAGCTTTCTTT. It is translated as CASKAGVTEAFF.

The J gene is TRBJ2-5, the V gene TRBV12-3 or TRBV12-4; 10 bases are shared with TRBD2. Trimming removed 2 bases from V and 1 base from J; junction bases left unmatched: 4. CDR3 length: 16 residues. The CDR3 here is CASSLSGGAPQETQYF. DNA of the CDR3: TGTGCCAGCAGTTTAAGCGGGGGGGCCCCCCAAGAGACCCAGTACTTC.

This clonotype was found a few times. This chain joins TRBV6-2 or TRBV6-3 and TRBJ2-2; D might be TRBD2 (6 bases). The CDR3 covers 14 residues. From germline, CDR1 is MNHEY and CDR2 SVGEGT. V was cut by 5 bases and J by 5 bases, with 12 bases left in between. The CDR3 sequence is CASSRGTGTGELFF. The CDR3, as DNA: TGTGCCAGCAGTCGCGGGACGGGAACCGGGGAGCTGTTTTTT.

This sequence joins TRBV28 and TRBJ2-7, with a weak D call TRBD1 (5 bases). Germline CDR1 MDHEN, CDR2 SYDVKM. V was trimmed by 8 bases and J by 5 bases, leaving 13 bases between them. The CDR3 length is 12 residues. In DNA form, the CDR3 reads TGTGCCAGCGGAAGGGGTACCCACGAGCAGTACTTC. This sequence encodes CASGRGTHEQYF.

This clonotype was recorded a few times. The CDR3 is CSAVPNTEAFF. CDR3 in DNA: TGCAGCGCCGTGCCCAACACTGAAGCTTTCTTT. The chain joins TRBV29-1 to TRBJ1-1, with D uncertain. Trimming removed 7 bases at V and 2 bases at J, with 8 bases between. The CDR3 has 11 amino acids. From germline, CDR1 is SQVTM and CDR2 ANQGSEA. The full variable domain, completed using reference TRBV29-1 and TRBJ1-1, is SAVISQKPSRDICQRGTSLTIQCQVDSQVTMMFWYRQQPGQSLTLIATANQGSEATYESGFVIDKFPISRPNLTFSTLTVSNMSPEDSSIYLCSAVPNTEAFFGQGTRLTVV.

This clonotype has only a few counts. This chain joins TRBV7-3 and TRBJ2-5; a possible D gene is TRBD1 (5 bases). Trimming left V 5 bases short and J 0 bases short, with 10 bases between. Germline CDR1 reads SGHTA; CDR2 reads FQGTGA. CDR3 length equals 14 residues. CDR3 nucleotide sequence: TGTGCCAGCAGCGCAACAGGATACCAAGAGACCCAGTACTTC. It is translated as CASSATGYQETQYF.

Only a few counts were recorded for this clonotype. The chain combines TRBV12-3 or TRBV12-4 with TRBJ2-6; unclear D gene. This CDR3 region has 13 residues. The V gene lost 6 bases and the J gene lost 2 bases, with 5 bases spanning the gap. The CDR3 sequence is CASRPAGANVLTF. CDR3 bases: TGTGCCAGCAGACCCGCTGGGGCCAACGTCCTGACTTTC.

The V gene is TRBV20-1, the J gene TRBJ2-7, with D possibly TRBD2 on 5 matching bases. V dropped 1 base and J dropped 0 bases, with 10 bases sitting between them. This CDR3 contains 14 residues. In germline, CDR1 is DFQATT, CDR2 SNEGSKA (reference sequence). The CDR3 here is CSARVRGTSYEQYF. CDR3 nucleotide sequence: TGCAGTGCTAGAGTACGGGGAACCTCCTACGAGCAGTACTTC.